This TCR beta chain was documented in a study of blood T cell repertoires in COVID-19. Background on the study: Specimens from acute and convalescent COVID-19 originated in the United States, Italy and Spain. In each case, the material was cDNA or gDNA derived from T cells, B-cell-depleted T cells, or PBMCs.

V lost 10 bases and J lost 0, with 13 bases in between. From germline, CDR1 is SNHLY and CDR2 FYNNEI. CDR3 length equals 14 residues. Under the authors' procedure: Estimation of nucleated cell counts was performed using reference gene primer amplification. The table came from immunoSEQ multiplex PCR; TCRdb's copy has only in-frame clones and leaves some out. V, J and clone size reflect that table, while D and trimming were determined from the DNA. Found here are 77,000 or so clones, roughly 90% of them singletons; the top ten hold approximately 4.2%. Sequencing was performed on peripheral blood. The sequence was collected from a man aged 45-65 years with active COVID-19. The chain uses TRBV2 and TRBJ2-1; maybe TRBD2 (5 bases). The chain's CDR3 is CANGKTLSYNEQFF. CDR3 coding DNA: TGTGCCAACGGGAAGACACTCTCCTACAATGAGCAGTTCTTC. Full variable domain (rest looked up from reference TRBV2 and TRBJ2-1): EPEVTQTPSHQVTQMGQEVILRCVPISNHLYFYWYRQILGQKVEFLVSFYNNEISEKSEIFDDQFSVERPDGSNFTLKIRSTKLEDSAMYFCANGKTLSYNEQFFGPGTRLTVL.